The rows below give T cell receptor beta chains drawn from one sample of a study of blood T cell repertoires in COVID-19. TCRdb keeps only in-frame clones here, not all; method: immunoSEQ multiplex PCR. The table lists 85,000 to 120,000 clones, less than 80% of them singletons. The source material was peripheral blood. The receptors were gathered from a man of 80 years or more with COVID-19, enrolled during active disease. Each CDR3 is given with its conserved first and last residue. D genes are given only for firm matches. Part of the rows lack a size; the others show once, few, many or a class for expanded clones.

d_call	v_call	j_call	clone_size	cdr3_aa	cdr3_nt
.	TRBV3-1/TRBV3-2	TRBJ1-6	.	CASSQGSSYNSPLHF	TGTGCCAGCAGCCAAGGGAGCTCCTATAATTCACCCCTCCACTTT
TRBD2	TRBV5-5	TRBJ2-7	.	CASSLGPFGTSGSHEQYF	TGTGCCAGCAGCTTGGGGCCTTTTGGGACTAGCGGGAGTCATGAGCAGTACTTC
.	TRBV6-6	TRBJ1-2	few	CASSYSGSRGNYGYTF	TGTGCCAGCAGTTACTCCGGGTCGAGAGGTAACTATGGCTACACCTTC
.	TRBV4-1	TRBJ2-3	.	CASSPGVATDTQYF	TGCGCCAGCAGCCCGGGGGTAGCCACAGATACGCAGTATTTT
TRBD1	TRBV5-1	TRBJ2-3	.	CASTWDRASTDTQYF	TGCGCCAGCACCTGGGACAGGGCCAGCACAGATACGCAGTATTTT
TRBD2	TRBV6-1	TRBJ2-7	.	CASSEGSGSSYEQYF	TGTGCCAGCAGTGAAGGGAGCGGGAGTTCCTACGAGCAGTACTTC
TRBD2	TRBV5-1	TRBJ2-1	once	CASSLSGTSGYNEQFF	TGCGCCAGCAGCCTTTCCGGGACTAGCGGTTACAATGAGCAGTTCTTC
.	TRBV29-1	TRBJ2-1	few	CSVGAGTGSYNEQFF	TGCAGCGTTGGGGCCGGGACTGGATCCTACAATGAGCAGTTCTTC
TRBD1	TRBV30	TRBJ1-4	.	CAWSDRGWSNNEKLFF	TGTGCCTGGAGTGACAGGGGATGGTCAAATAATGAAAAACTGTTTTTT
.	TRBV5-1	TRBJ2-7	.	CASTKVTGLNDEQYF	TGCGCCAGCACCAAAGTTACCGGGTTAAACGACGAGCAGTACTTC
.	TRBV18	TRBJ1-5	.	CASSPGQSNQPQHF	TGTGCCAGCTCACCTGGACAGAGCAATCAGCCCCAGCATTTT
.	TRBV5-8	TRBJ2-3	.	CASSLTGTSITSTDTQYF	TGTGCCAGCAGCTTGACAGGGACCTCGATAACTAGCACAGATACGCAGTATTTT
TRBD1	TRBV18	TRBJ1-2	.	CASSPPGQQNYGYTF	TGTGCCAGCTCACCCCCGGGACAGCAAAACTATGGCTACACCTTC
.	TRBV28	TRBJ1-2	.	CASSLMGEGFHF	TGTGCCAGCAGTTTAATGGGAGAAGGGTTTCACTTC
.	TRBV28	TRBJ2-7	.	CASSDVGGTYEQYF	TGTGCCAGCAGTGACGTGGGGGGTACCTACGAGCAGTACTTC
TRBD1	TRBV5-1	TRBJ1-2	.	CASSLDRGGGYTF	TGCGCCAGCAGCCTGGACAGGGGGGGTGGCTACACCTTC
.	TRBV25-1	TRBJ2-7	few	CASSLDSYEQYF	TGTGCCAGCAGTCTCGACAGCTACGAGCAGTACTTC
TRBD2	TRBV5-4	TRBJ2-3	.	CASRRASGSTDTQYF	TGTGCCAGCAGGAGAGCTAGCGGTAGCACAGATACGCAGTATTTT
.	TRBV9	TRBJ2-2	once	CASSVGYDKSSNTGELFF	TGTGCCAGCAGCGTAGGGTACGACAAATCTTCGAACACCGGGGAGCTGTTTTTT
TRBD2	TRBV12-3/TRBV12-4	TRBJ2-1	.	CASSLGLVGEQFF	TGTGCCAGCAGTTTGGGACTAGTGGGTGAGCAGTTCTTC
.	TRBV7-2	TRBJ1-1	.	CASTPDNSGEAFF	TGTGCCAGCACCCCGGACAATTCGGGTGAAGCTTTCTTT
.	TRBV12-3/TRBV12-4	TRBJ2-3	.	CASSTSGKTQYF	TGTGCCAGCTCTACGTCCGGGAAGACGCAGTATTTT
.	TRBV6-1	TRBJ2-4	.	CASSETWAENIQYF	TGTGCCAGCAGTGAAACTTGGGCAGAAAACATTCAGTACTTC
.	TRBV25-1	TRBJ1-5	once	CASSGQYSNQPQHF	TGTGCCAGCAGTGGACAGTATAGCAATCAGCCCCAGCATTTT
TRBD2	TRBV7-2	TRBJ2-3	.	CASSLAGGLDTQYF	TGTGCCAGCAGTCTAGCGGGAGGGTTAGATACGCAGTATTTT
TRBD1	TRBV3-1/TRBV3-2	TRBJ2-2	.	CASSQASTGQGTGELFF	TGTGCCAGCAGCCAAGCTTCCACGGGACAGGGAACCGGGGAGCTGTTTTTT
.	TRBV6-2/TRBV6-3	TRBJ1-2	few	CASSYSPGSGYTF	TGTGCCAGCAGTTACTCACCAGGGTCGGGCTACACCTTC
TRBD2	TRBV6-2/TRBV6-3	TRBJ2-3	.	CASSSGTSVGLGTDTQYF	TGTGCCAGCAGTTCCGGGACTAGCGTAGGTTTGGGCACAGATACGCAGTATTTT
.	TRBV2	TRBJ2-2	.	CASSFTPGELFF	TGTGCCAGCAGTTTTACTCCCGGGGAGCTGTTTTTT
.	TRBV30	TRBJ2-7	.	CAWSDHSAKPGQYF	TGTGCCTGGAGTGACCACTCCGCGAAACCGGGGCAGTACTTC
.	TRBV4-1	TRBJ2-3	few	CASSQEGAAADTDTQYF	TGCGCCAGCAGCCAAGAAGGAGCAGCGGCCGACACAGATACGCAGTATTTT
TRBD1	TRBV7-3	TRBJ2-3	.	CASSNGTGATDTQYF	TGTGCCAGCAGCAATGGGACAGGGGCCACAGATACGCAGTATTTT
.	TRBV5-1	TRBJ1-1	.	CASSFGTSNTEAFF	TGCGCCAGCAGTTTCGGGACATCGAACACTGAAGCTTTCTTT
TRBD1	TRBV13	TRBJ1-6	once	CASSPSPGQGLNSPLHF	TGTGCCAGCAGCCCATCCCCTGGACAGGGATTGAATTCACCCCTCCACTTT
.	TRBV29-1	TRBJ2-5	.	CSVSRVESQETQYF	TGCAGCGTTTCCCGAGTCGAGTCCCAAGAGACCCAGTACTTC
.	TRBV2	TRBJ2-5	once	CASSGSGRGGETQYF	TGTGCCAGCAGTGGCTCGGGAAGGGGAGGCGAGACCCAGTACTTC
.	TRBV7-2	TRBJ1-6	.	CASSPRQRNSPLHF	TGTGCCAGCAGCCCTAGACAGAGGAATTCACCCCTCCACTTT
TRBD2	TRBV5-1	TRBJ2-7	.	CASSLAGGTYEQYF	TGCGCCAGCAGCCTCGCGGGAGGGACCTACGAGCAGTACTTC
TRBD1	TRBV30	TRBJ1-5	.	CAWSRGTDSNQPQHF	TGTGCCTGGAGTCGGGGGACAGATAGCAATCAGCCCCAGCATTTT
.	TRBV15	TRBJ2-7	.	CATSRGWGLAFYEQYF	TGTGCCACCAGCAGAGGCTGGGGGCTAGCCTTTTACGAGCAGTACTTC
.	TRBV5-8	TRBJ1-1	.	CASSPPQGSMNTEAFF	TGTGCCAGCAGCCCACCACAGGGCTCTATGAACACTGAAGCTTTCTTT
.	TRBV7-2	TRBJ1-2	.	CASSFWAGHGYTF	TGTGCCAGCAGCTTTTGGGCAGGGCACGGCTACACCTTC
TRBD1	TRBV5-1	TRBJ1-4	.	CASSLQGARGEKLFF	TGCGCCAGCAGCTTACAGGGGGCTCGAGGTGAAAAACTGTTTTTT
TRBD2	TRBV24-1	TRBJ2-3	.	CATSDRASGRQRSGDTQYF	TGTGCCACCAGTGATAGGGCTAGCGGGAGGCAACGGAGTGGAGATACGCAGTATTTT